This T cell receptor beta chain was identified during a study of blood T cells in healthy people across ages. Study-wide background: Template switching caught about one barcoded beta molecule for each two T cells.

The use of a sample-barcoded 5' primer and a J-beta primer mix characterized a second PCR of roughly 6 to 11 cycles. TCRdb called the 5' RACE reads again in MiXCR, with one record for every CDR3 protein. The data show roughly 1,500,000 distinct CDR3 sequences, 35% to 45% seen once. Healthy Caucasians from Russia aged roughly 6 to 95 served as donors. With V trimmed by 3 bases and J by 3 bases, 4 bases remained unmatched. The CDR3 length is 14 residues. Germline CDR1 is MGHRA and CDR2 is YSYEKL. This clonotype was seen repeatedly, ten times or more. Its antigen is currently unknown. Study observations and caveats: The recorded TCR beta diversity per million T cells decreased in a roughly linear manner with age.

The sequence was collected from a woman aged 18-30 years in good health. The sample was blood. The chain links TRBV4-1 to TRBJ2-7; 8 nucleotides agree with TRBD2. The CDR3 DNA is TGCGCCAGCAGCCAGGCGGGGGGTAACTACGAGCAGTACTTC. This translates into CASSQAGGNYEQYF.